This TCR beta chain was captured by sequencing in a study of CD8 T cells in Susac syndrome (dated by TCRdb to the late 2010s). With respect to the entire study: Among the sequenced Susac syndrome patients, over five had clinically active disease and fewer than 10 were in clinical remission. Whether CD8+ T cell activation and differentiation in Susac syndrome was antigen driven was tested using repertoire sequencing. Susac syndrome patients were therapy-naive, on corticosteroids (some also receiving IVIg), or on IVIg alone at blood withdrawal. Overall study outcomes, separate from this receptor: The TCR sequencing and HLA analysis was acknowledged to have included a relatively small number of individuals. The CD4+ T cell repertoire of patients with Susac syndrome showed no detectable clonal expansion.

RNA was extracted using the RNeasy kit, and about 0.45 to 1 ug of the RNA was reverse transcribed with random hexamers. The immunoSEQ multiplex PCR assay, which covers 54 Vbeta and 13 Jbeta segments, was used to amplify TCR beta CDR3 regions. PCR amplification bias was corrected by using a synthetic template baseline for primer optimization and computational correction. In the original analysis: Reads were annotated to V, D and J genes according to IMGT and were analyzed with immunoSEQ Analyzer, with only productive sequences retained. Clonality was calculated as one minus the Shannon entropy normalized by log2 of the number of productive unique sequences. For each patient and control, public and private clones were evaluated within the 100 most prevalent clones. Susac-specific clones were defined as absent from healthy and MS cohorts, about 1,100 published viral clones and other ImmuneACCESS disease sequences. TCRdb's own reprocessing of the public reads used fastp at Q25 and MiXCR and kept productive beta chains. Rows are unified per CDR3 protein, each entry keeping the most common DNA and genes. The V and J calls were determined by TCRdb, not by the authors. A total of about 180,000 distinct CDR3 sequences appear in this sample, roughly 94% of them only once. The ten largest clones add up to 0.099% of the sample.

Remarks on this clonotype: Its binding antigen is unknown. One base away there is no much larger clone; base qualities are not given.

CDR1 and CDR2 are drawn from the germline V gene (reference sequence): DFQATT, SNEGSKA. Taken from cysteine to phenylalanine, the CDR3 has 14 residues. Just the 42-base CDR3 DNA is kept, in frame starting at base 1. Between the V and J ends, shortened by 3 bases and 4 bases respectively, the junction contains 13 bases. Peripheral blood CD8+ and CD4+ T cells from healthy donors, Susac syndrome patients and multiple sclerosis patients were profiled using high-throughput TCR beta sequencing. Susac syndrome patients met recently defined diagnostic criteria for definite or probable disease. Bulk CD8+ and CD4+ T cells were purified by magnetic negative isolation, while CD8+ TEMRA cells were enriched using FACS. Blood was drawn into EDTA tubes, processed within 24 hours, and PBMCs were isolated by density gradient centrifugation. PBMCs intended for TCR sequencing were frozen in liquid nitrogen and were later thawed in a 37 degrees C water bath. The sorted or isolated CD4+, CD8+ and CD8+ TEMRA cells reached a purity of at least 90%.

The sample was CD4+ T cells from PBMCs. This TCR derives from a human donor with Susac syndrome. The chain joins TRBV20-1 to TRBJ2-1; there is no confident call for the D gene. The CDR3 protein is CSASRIAGYNEQFF. The DNA sequence reads TGCAGTGCTAGTCGGATAGCAGGTTACAATGAGCAGTTCTTC.